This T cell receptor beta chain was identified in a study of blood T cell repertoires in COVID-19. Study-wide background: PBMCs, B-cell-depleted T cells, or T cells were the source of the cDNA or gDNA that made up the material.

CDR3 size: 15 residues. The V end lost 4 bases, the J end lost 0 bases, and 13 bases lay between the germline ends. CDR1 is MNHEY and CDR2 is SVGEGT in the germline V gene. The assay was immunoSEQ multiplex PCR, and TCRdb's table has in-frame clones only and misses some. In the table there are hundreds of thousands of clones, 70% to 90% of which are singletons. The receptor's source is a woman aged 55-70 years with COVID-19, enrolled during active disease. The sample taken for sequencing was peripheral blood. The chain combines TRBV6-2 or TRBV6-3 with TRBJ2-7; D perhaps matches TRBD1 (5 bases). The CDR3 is CASSSPTATSYEQYF. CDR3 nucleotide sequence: TGTGCCAGCAGTTCGCCGACAGCGACCTCCTACGAGCAGTACTTC.